The rows below give T cell receptor beta chains drawn from one sample of a study of cytomegalovirus exposure and HLA in healthy donors. Measured with immunoSEQ multiplex PCR; TCRdb has only the in-frame clones, and not every one. In the table there are roughly 130,000 clones, roughly 84% of which are singletons. Source material: PBMCs. The source is a woman younger than 35 in good health and CMV-seropositive. Each CDR3 is given with its conserved first and last residue. D genes are given only for firm matches. The size field is filled for only some rows; it gives once, few, many or a size class.

.	TRBD1	TRBV29-1	TRBJ2-3	CSVKLGTGTDTQYF	TGCAGCGTCAAGCTAGGGACAGGGACAGATACGCAGTATTTT
.	.	TRBV14	TRBJ2-1	CASSLMTGEQFF	TGTGCCAGCAGCCTGATGACTGGGGAGCAGTTCTTC
.	.	TRBV19	TRBJ2-3	CASSHAGPGGTDTQYF	TGTGCCAGTAGCCATGCTGGTCCCGGGGGAACAGATACGCAGTATTTT
.	.	TRBV9	TRBJ1-3	CASSVTSSGNTIYF	TGTGCCAGCAGCGTAACGAGCTCTGGAAACACCATATATTTT
.	.	TRBV29-1	TRBJ2-2	CSVSNTGELFF	TGCAGCGTGAGTAACACCGGGGAGCTGTTTTTT
.	TRBD2	TRBV4-1	TRBJ2-5	CASSERASGQETQYF	TGCGCCAGCAGCGAAAGGGCTAGCGGCCAAGAGACCCAGTACTTC
few	.	TRBV6-1	TRBJ1-2	CASSPERGNYGYTF	TGTGCCAGCAGCCCTGAACGGGGGAACTATGGCTACACCTTC
.	.	TRBV6-6	TRBJ2-7	CASSLEGYEQYF	TGTGCCAGCAGCCTGGAGGGCTACGAGCAGTACTTC
.	TRBD2	TRBV7-2	TRBJ2-7	CASSPGLANHEQYF	TGTGCCAGCAGCCCCGGACTAGCGAACCACGAGCAGTACTTC
.	.	TRBV7-8	TRBJ2-7	CASSVTSAEQYF	TGTGCCAGCAGTGTAACTAGTGCCGAGCAGTACTTC
.	.	TRBV7-2	TRBJ2-3	CASSFPMTDTQYF	TGTGCCAGCAGCTTCCCTATGACAGATACGCAGTATTTT
.	.	TRBV6-5	TRBJ2-1	CASGWTQGSEQFF	TGTGCCAGCGGCTGGACCCAGGGTAGTGAGCAGTTCTTC
.	TRBD1	TRBV7-9	TRBJ1-2	CASSAGTGQLGGYTF	TGTGCCAGCAGCGCAGGGACAGGACAACTTGGGGGCTACACCTTC
.	.	TRBV29-1	TRBJ1-2	CSVENYAGGYTF	TGCAGCGTTGAAAATTACGCGGGAGGCTACACCTTC
.	TRBD1	TRBV19	TRBJ2-1	CASSIARSGTGFLNEQFF	TGTGCCAGTAGTATAGCTCGCTCCGGGACAGGGTTTCTCAATGAGCAGTTCTTC
.	TRBD2	TRBV6-1	TRBJ2-1	CASSEHQGGAGGRIEQFF	TGTGCCAGCAGTGAGCACCAGGGGGGAGCGGGGGGCAGGATTGAGCAGTTCTTC
.	TRBD2	TRBV9	TRBJ2-5	CASSVSGGFETQYF	TGTGCCAGCAGCGTATCGGGGGGGTTTGAGACCCAGTACTTC
.	TRBD1	TRBV12-5	TRBJ1-3	CASGLGTGGNTIYF	TGTGCTAGTGGTTTGGGGACAGGGGGAAACACCATATATTTT
.	TRBD1	TRBV7-3	TRBJ2-7	CASSPGTGAYEQYF	TGTGCCAGCAGCCCCGGGACAGGGGCCTACGAGCAGTACTTC
.	TRBD2	TRBV10-3	TRBJ2-7	CAISRTSGEYEQYF	TGTGCCATCAGTCGGACTAGCGGGGAATACGAGCAGTACTTC
.	TRBD2	TRBV7-9	TRBJ2-3	CASSSRGGQGLTDTQYF	TGTGCCAGCAGCTCGCGGGGGGGCCAAGGTTTAACAGATACGCAGTATTTT
.	TRBD1	TRBV19	TRBJ1-1	CASSPGTANTEAFF	TGTGCCAGTAGTCCCGGGACAGCAAACACTGAAGCTTTCTTT
.	.	TRBV5-1	TRBJ2-1	CASSEGWLVNNEQFF	TGCGCCAGCAGCGAGGGATGGTTGGTAAACAATGAGCAGTTCTTC
.	.	TRBV7-2	TRBJ2-5	CASSTGQRTQETQYF	TGTGCCAGCAGCACCGGACAGCGGACCCAAGAGACCCAGTACTTC
once	.	TRBV6-6	TRBJ2-5	CASSSGVTFEYF	TGTGCCAGCAGTTCAGGGGTGACGTTCGAGTACTTC
.	TRBD1	TRBV5-1	TRBJ1-6	CASSPDRERSPLHF	TGCGCCAGCAGCCCCGACAGGGAGCGTTCACCCCTCCACTTT
.	.	TRBV7-3	TRBJ2-2	CASSLLGPANTGELFF	TGTGCCAGCAGCTTACTTGGGCCTGCGAACACCGGGGAGCTGTTTTTT
.	TRBD1	TRBV5-4	TRBJ1-3	CASRAQGADTIYF	TGTGCCAGCAGGGCTCAGGGGGCGGACACCATATATTTT
.	.	TRBV25-1	TRBJ2-1	CASSEVEPVVQFF	TGTGCCAGCAGTGAAGTGGAGCCAGTTGTGCAGTTCTTC
.	.	TRBV10-3	TRBJ1-2	CAISARRPAAGYTF	TGTGCCATCAGTGCTAGACGCCCGGCCGCGGGCTACACCTTC
.	.	TRBV19	TRBJ2-5	CASSMSPNGETQYF	TGTGCCAGTAGTATGTCCCCAAACGGGGAGACCCAGTACTTC
once	TRBD2	TRBV29-1	TRBJ2-7	CSVPGTTYEQYF	TGCAGCGTTCCCGGGACTACCTACGAGCAGTACTTC
.	TRBD1	TRBV7-8	TRBJ2-5	CASSLPGQGMVTQYF	TGTGCCAGCAGCCTCCCGGGACAGGGGATGGTGACCCAGTACTTC
.	.	TRBV25-1	TRBJ2-1	CASSDPSEQFF	TGTGCCAGCAGTGACCCGTCCGAGCAGTTCTTC
.	TRBD1	TRBV5-4	TRBJ2-5	CASSFGQGETQYF	TGTGCCAGCAGCTTCGGACAGGGGGAGACCCAGTACTTC